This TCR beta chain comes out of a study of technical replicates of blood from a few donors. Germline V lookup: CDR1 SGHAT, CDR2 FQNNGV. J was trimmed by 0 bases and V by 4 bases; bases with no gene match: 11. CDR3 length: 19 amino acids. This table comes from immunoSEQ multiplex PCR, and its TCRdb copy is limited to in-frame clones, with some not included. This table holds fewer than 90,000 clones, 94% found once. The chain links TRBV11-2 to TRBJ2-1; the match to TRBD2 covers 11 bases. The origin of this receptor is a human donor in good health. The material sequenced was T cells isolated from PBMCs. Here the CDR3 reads CASSYRLAGPSSSYNEQFF. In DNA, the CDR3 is TGTGCCAGCAGCTACCGACTAGCGGGGCCCTCGAGCTCCTACAATGAGCAGTTCTTC.